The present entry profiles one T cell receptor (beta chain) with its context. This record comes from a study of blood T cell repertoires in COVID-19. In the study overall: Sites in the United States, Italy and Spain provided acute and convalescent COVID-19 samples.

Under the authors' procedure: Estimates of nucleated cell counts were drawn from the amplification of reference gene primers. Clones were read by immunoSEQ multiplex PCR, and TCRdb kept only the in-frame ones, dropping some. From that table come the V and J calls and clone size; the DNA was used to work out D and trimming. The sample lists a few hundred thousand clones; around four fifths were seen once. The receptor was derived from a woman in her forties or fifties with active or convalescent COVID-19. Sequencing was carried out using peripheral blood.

The CDR3 protein is CATRTIVGNTIYF. Here the CDR3 DNA reads TGTGCCACCCGGACAATAGTTGGAAACACCATATATTTT. The rearrangement uses TRBV19 and TRBJ1-3; D is possibly TRBD1 (5 bases). The CDR3 runs 13 residues. The germline gives CDR1 LNHDA, CDR2 SQIVND (reference sequence). V was trimmed by 10 bases and J by 3 bases, leaving 13 bases between them.